One sample yielded the 23 T cell receptor beta chains listed below, sequenced in a study of T cell clones after liver transplantation. Profiling relied on immunoSEQ multiplex PCR, and the TCRdb table lists in-frame clones only, not all of them. The repertoire includes about 99,000 clones, approximately 78% of them detected once, and about 1% sits in the top ten. Sample: CD4+ T cells from blood, taken before liver transplant. These receptor sequences come from a human donor who received a liver transplant.

CDR3 in DNA: TGTGCCAGTAGTGGAACCTACGAGCAGTACTTC. Amino acid sequence: CASSGTYEQYF. This rearrangement joins TRBV19 to TRBJ2-7; no clear D gene. The V end was cut by 5 bases, the J end by 2 bases, with 4 bases between. The CDR3 runs 11 residues. CDR1 and CDR2 from the germline V gene are LNHDA and SQIVND (reference sequence).

DNA of the CDR3: TGTGCCAGCAGCCGCGGGAGCCACCGGGAGCAGTACTTC. Translated: CASSRGSHREQYF. This chain connects TRBV11-3 to TRBJ2-7, with 7 bases lining up with TRBD2. Trimming took 5 bases from V and 7 from J; bases not matched to a gene: 8. Looked up from germline, CDR1 is SGHNT and CDR2 is YENEEA. The CDR3 has 13 amino acids.

This chain connects TRBV18 to TRBJ1-1; D perhaps matches TRBD1 (6 bases). The germline V gene has CDR1 KGHSH and CDR2 LQKENI. The CDR3 is made up of 12 amino acids. V was cut by 5 bases and J by 6 bases, with 10 bases left in between. The DNA for the CDR3 is TGTGCCAGCTCAACTGGACAGTCTGAAGCTTTCTTT. Amino acid sequence: CASSTGQSEAFF.

This chain joins TRBV5-6 and TRBJ2-1; D perhaps matches TRBD2 (6 bases). The CDR3 totals 13 residues. Looked up from germline, CDR1 is SGHDT and CDR2 is YYEEEE. V shed 0 bases and J shed 9 bases, with 10 bases lying between them. The CDR3 DNA reads as TGTGCCAGCAGCTTGGCGGGAGTCGTTGAGCAGTTCTTC. Residues: CASSLAGVVEQFF.

The rearrangement joins TRBV6-5 to TRBJ1-1; 8 nucleotides align to TRBD1. Germline V gives CDR1 MNHEY, CDR2 SVGAGI. With V trimmed by 2 bases and J by 6 bases, 5 bases remained unmatched. This CDR3 comprises 14 residues. CDR3 sequence: CASSYGLQGAEAFF. The CDR3, as DNA: TGTGCCAGCAGTTACGGATTACAGGGGGCTGAAGCTTTCTTT.

J is TRBJ2-1 and V is TRBV2; 8 bases agree with TRBD2. The CDR3 is made up of 16 amino acids. Germline V lookup: CDR1 SNHLY, CDR2 FYNNEI. Trimming cost V 0 bases and J 7 bases; bases outside gene matches: 8. The CDR3: CASSEAVPGGPNEQFF. In nucleotides, the CDR3 is TGTGCCAGCAGTGAAGCGGTGCCGGGAGGGCCAAATGAGCAGTTCTTC.

The chain carries TRBV18 and TRBJ1-5; tentatively, D is TRBD1 (5 bases). This CDR3 has 16 residues. Germline CDR1 is KGHSH and CDR2 is LQKENI. V was clipped by 3 bases and J by 2 bases, with 14 bases between them. In DNA form, the CDR3 reads TGTGCCAGCTCACCCTTGACAGCGCTGGGCAATCAGCCCCAGCATTTT. Its translation is CASSPLTALGNQPQHF.

The sample holds a few counts of this clone. DNA for the CDR3: TGTGCCAGCAGCTTAGGTCCCACCATAAACTATGGCTACACCTTC. Its translation is CASSLGPTINYGYTF. This chain uses TRBV7-2 with TRBJ1-2; D gene unclear. V lost 1 base and J lost 2, with 11 bases in between. The CDR3 extends over 15 amino acids. Germline lookup yields CDR1 SGHTA and CDR2 FQGNSA.

V gene TRBV6-5 combines with J gene TRBJ2-1; the match to TRBD2 covers 7 bases. V lost 2 bases and J lost 12; bases outside the gene matches: 10. Per germline, CDR1 MNHEY and CDR2 SVGAGI. CDR3 length: 14 amino acids. The CDR3: CASSYEGGSTWQFF. CDR3 bases: TGTGCCAGCAGTTACGAAGGCGGGAGCACTTGGCAGTTCTTC.

The chain has TRBV6-1 and TRBJ2-1, with 11 bases aligning to TRBD2. Germline CDR1 is MNHNS and CDR2 is SASEGT. Germline trimming cut 8 bases from V and 9 bases from J; bases unmatched to any gene: 9. The length of the CDR3 is 14 residues. Here the CDR3 reads CASPAGTSGIEQFF. For the CDR3, the DNA is TGTGCCAGCCCCGCCGGGACTAGCGGAATTGAGCAGTTCTTC.

CDR3 region: CASSSWTSGGTDTQYF. The CDR3 region has the DNA TGCGCCAGCAGCTCCTGGACTAGCGGGGGCACAGATACGCAGTATTTT. This chain joins TRBV5-1 and TRBJ2-3; TRBD2 matches at 12 bases. The V gene's germline CDR1 is SGHRS and CDR2 YFSETQ. Trimming at V came to 3 bases and at J to 1 base, leaving 3 bases not matched to a gene. This CDR3 comprises 16 residues. Complete variable domain (other parts from reference TRBV5-1 and TRBJ2-3): KAGVTQTPRYLIKTRGQQVTLSCSPISGHRSVSWYQQTPGQGLQFLFEYFSETQRNKGNFPGRFSGRQFSNSRSEMNVSTLELGDSALYLCASSSWTSGGTDTQYFGPGTRLTVL.

The rearrangement joins TRBV5-1 to TRBJ1-6; D unclear. Between the trimmed V and J ends, which lost 5 bases and 2 bases, there was a span of 8 bases. This CDR3 spans 14 amino acids. Germline loops: CDR1 SGHRS, CDR2 YFSETQ. The CDR3 region has the DNA TGCGCCAGCAGTCGTGATCCCTATAATTCACCCCTCCACTTT. Amino acid sequence: CASSRDPYNSPLHF.

The genes are TRBV10-3 and TRBJ2-1; the match to TRBD2 covers 7 bases. V gave up 3 bases and J gave up 4 bases; unmatched junction bases: 6. Germline values: CDR1 ENHRY, CDR2 SYGVKD. This CDR3 comprises 15 residues. This CDR3 is CAISDSGGGYNEQFF. The CDR3 DNA is TGTGCCATCAGTGATTCGGGAGGAGGTTACAATGAGCAGTTCTTC.

V gene TRBV4-3 combines with J gene TRBJ1-1; 8 nucleotides match TRBD1. Trimming took 3 bases from V and 1 from J; bases not matched to a gene: 10. In germline, CDR1 is LGHNA, CDR2 YSLEER. The length of the CDR3 is 17 residues. The CDR3 reads CASSQNTGGYGNTEAFF. The DNA for the CDR3 is TGCGCCAGCAGCCAGAACACAGGGGGGTACGGGAACACTGAAGCTTTCTTT.

This chain uses TRBV7-6 with TRBJ2-3; D is possibly TRBD1 (6 bases). Trimming removed 5 bases at V and 8 bases at J, with 14 bases between. Germline V gene sequence: CDR1 SGHVS, CDR2 FNYEAQ. The CDR3 covers 13 residues. CDR3 in DNA: TGTGCCAGCAGCGTGGGACAAGGGGGTACGCAGTATTTT. The encoded protein is CASSVGQGGTQYF.

The chain combines TRBV5-1 with TRBJ2-2; D may be TRBD1 (6 bases). With 0 bases removed from V and 5 bases from J, the gap between germline ends came to 14 bases. The CDR3 length is 16 residues. Germline loops: CDR1 SGHRS, CDR2 YFSETQ. CDR3 in DNA: TGCGCCAGCAGCTTGGTTAGGGGGAGAAAAACCGGGGAGCTGTTTTTT. This gives the protein CASSLVRGRKTGELFF.

V and J are TRBV7-3 and TRBJ2-5, with D unresolved. The CDR3 loop spans 14 amino acids. V lost 4 bases to trimming and J lost 5 bases, with 14 bases between them. The germline CDR1 and CDR2 sequences are SGHTA and FQGTGA. The CDR3 region has the DNA TGTGCCAGCAGCTCCCCGCCTCCGCGGGAGACCCAGTACTTC. Its protein is CASSSPPPRETQYF.

V gene TRBV27 combines with J gene TRBJ1-2, with D tentatively TRBD1 (5 bases). Germline lookup yields CDR1 MNHEY and CDR2 SMNVEV (reference sequence). The CDR3 consists of 17 residues. Trimming left V 5 bases short and J 4 bases short, with 23 bases between. The CDR3 region has the DNA TGTGCCAGCAGTGGACGACAGATTCCAGCCGCTCTCTATGGCTACACCTTC. Translated: CASSGRQIPAALYGYTF.

This chain uses TRBV30 with TRBJ1-1; no clear D gene. The V gene lost 0 bases and the J gene lost 11 bases, with 16 bases spanning the gap. CDR3 length: 13 residues. The V gene's germline CDR1 is GTSNPN and CDR2 SVGIG (reference sequence). The CDR3 nucleotides read TGTGCCTGGAGTGTTCGGTCAGGCGGGGTTGCTTTCTTT. It specifies CAWSVRSGGVAFF.

The V gene is TRBV9, the J gene TRBJ2-5; D is possibly TRBD1 or TRBD2 (5 bases each). The CDR3 has 13 amino acids. Germline CDR1 and CDR2: SGDLS and YYNGEE. The ends were cut back, 2 bases at V and 9 bases at J, with 14 bases in the middle. The CDR3 sequence is CASSVRDGPPQYF. As DNA, the CDR3 is TGTGCCAGCAGCGTCCGGGACGGGCCCCCCCAGTACTTC.

The rearrangement links TRBV19 to TRBJ1-1; tentatively, D is TRBD1 (6 bases). The V gene's germline CDR1 is LNHDA and CDR2 SQIVND (reference sequence). The CDR3 runs to 14 residues. V gave up 5 bases and J gave up 4 bases, with 14 bases separating them. DNA of the CDR3: TGTGCCAGTAGTTCACTACAGGGCACCACTGAAGCTTTCTTT. This sequence encodes CASSSLQGTTEAFF.

This clone was recorded at least ten times. The chain recombines TRBV4-1 with TRBJ2-2; no clear D gene. There are 14 residues in the CDR3. Germline V gives CDR1 MGHRA, CDR2 YSYEKL. The V and J ends lost 7 bases and 4 bases respectively, with 13 bases between them. The CDR3 here is CASTPSALTGELFF. Here the CDR3 DNA reads TGCGCCAGCACCCCTTCGGCGCTCACCGGGGAGCTGTTTTTT.

The CDR3 DNA follows: TGTGCCACCCGCCTGACTAGCGGACGCCAAGAGACCCAGTACTTC. Protein: CATRLTSGRQETQYF. The chain links TRBV15 to TRBJ2-5; 9 nucleotides agree with TRBD2. The CDR3 spans 15 residues. The V and J ends lost 8 bases and 1 base, in that order; junction bases with no gene match: 8. CDR1 LNHNV and CDR2 YYDKDF come from the germline V gene (reference sequence).